What follows is one T cell receptor (beta chain) and its context. Antigen unknown. This sample is part of a study of PD-1 blockade in classical Hodgkin lymphoma. Study-wide findings and caveats: Patients who responded completely had about the same baseline diversity as newly diagnosed patients. Individuals initiating nivolumab under 1 year after ASCT were excluded.

CDR1 and CDR2 (germline): SGHRS, YFSETQ. The germline V and J ends were trimmed by 4 bases and 4 bases, with 14 bases remaining between them. This CDR3 contains 14 residues. Assay used: immunoSEQ multiplex PCR; TCRdb lists only in-frame clones, some missing. Seen here are about 24,000 clones, around four fifths observed once, and the top ten hold around 6.2%. The time point here: cycle 4 day 1 (C4D1), after six to seven weeks of nivolumab. Every single patient, without exception, relapsed after autologous stem cell transplantation, and brentuximab vedotin exposure varied. Sequencing used peripheral blood mononuclear cells (PBMCs), obtained before the fourth cycle of nivolumab. The TCR originated in a human donor with classical Hodgkin lymphoma. The rearrangement links TRBV5-1 to TRBJ2-5, with D perhaps matching TRBD1 or TRBD2 (6 bases each). As DNA, the CDR3 is TGCGCCAGCAGCGGGGAACCGGGGGCAGAGACCCAGTACTTC. It encodes CASSGEPGAETQYF.